Many counts were recorded for the clone carrying this T cell receptor beta chain. The data were taken from a study of T cells in Graves' hyperthyroidism and ophthalmopathy. In the study overall: The authors collected peripheral blood at initial diagnosis, before any treatment.

Amplified TCR beta CDR3 regions came from RNA transcripts. Using the HTBI primer set, a first-round RT-PCR was run on the TCR CDR3. Each CDR3 protein is one row after TCRdb ran MiXCR on the multiplex PCR reads. The table records about 620,000 distinct CDR3 sequences, 15% to 20% of them present only once. Trimming shortened V by 0 bases and J by 6 bases, and 12 bases separated the two germline ends. Germline CDR1 is SEHNR and CDR2 is FQNEAQ (reference sequence). The CDR3 has 14 residues. This sequence joins TRBV7-9 and TRBJ2-7; D is uncertain. Sequencing was done on a sample of blood. The TCR was taken from a woman in her 30s with Graves' hyperthyroidism. The CDR3 spells CASSLAATKGEQYF. In DNA, the CDR3 is TGTGCCAGCAGCTTAGCGGCCACTAAGGGCGAGCAGTACTTC. Complete variable domain (other parts from reference TRBV7-9 and TRBJ2-7): DTGVSQNPRHKITKRGQNVTFRCDPISEHNRLYWYRQTLGQGPEFLTYFQNEAQLEKSRLLSDRFSAERPKGSFSTLEIQRTEQGDSAMYLCASSLAATKGEQYFGPGTRLTVT.